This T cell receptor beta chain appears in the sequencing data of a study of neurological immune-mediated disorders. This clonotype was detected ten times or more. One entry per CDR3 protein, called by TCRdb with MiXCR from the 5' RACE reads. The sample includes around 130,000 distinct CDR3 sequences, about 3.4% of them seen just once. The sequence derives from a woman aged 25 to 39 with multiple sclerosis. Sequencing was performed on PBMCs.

In nucleotides, the CDR3 is TGCGCCAGCAGCCAATCTTCCGGGACAGGGGGCTCAGATACGCAGTATTTT. It translates to CASSQSSGTGGSDTQYF. The gene calls are TRBV4-1 and TRBJ2-3; 12 bases are a match to TRBD1. CDR1 and CDR2 from the germline V gene are MGHRA and YSYEKL. Trimming cost V 2 bases and J 4 bases; bases outside gene matches: 7. The CDR3 extends over 17 amino acids.